This is a list of T cell receptor beta chains from one sample in a study of vaccination effects on CD4 cells after COVID-19. No antigen has been identified for these receptors. Using immunoSEQ multiplex PCR, the repertoire was profiled, and TCRdb retains in-frame clones only, with some absent. This repertoire shows 29,000 or so clones, roughly 74% found once; its top ten account for about 17%. The source was CD4+ T cells from PBMCs cultured with HCoV-OC43 spike peptides, collected after COVID-19 vaccination. Receptors were obtained from a human donor who received a COVID-19 vaccine. Each CDR3 is given with its conserved first and last residue. Each record gives: CDR3 DNA, CDR3 protein, clone size, J gene, V gene, D gene. The D gene is left open where the match is weak. Expanded clones are given a class, and other clones once, few, many or no size at all.

cdr3_nt: TGTGCCAGTACCATTGGAGAATACAGGGGTTCCTACAATGAGCAGTTCTTC; cdr3_aa: CASTIGEYRGSYNEQFF; clone_size: .; j_call: TRBJ2-1; v_call: TRBV19; d_call: TRBD1
cdr3_nt: TGTGCCAGCAAAAGGACTAGCGGGGCGTCGAACACCGGGGAGCTGTTTTTT; cdr3_aa: CASKRTSGASNTGELFF; clone_size: .; j_call: TRBJ2-2; v_call: TRBV2; d_call: TRBD2
cdr3_nt: TGCACCAGCAGAGGAAGTGGGTCGGGCAAAAACATTCAGTACTTC; cdr3_aa: CTSRGSGSGKNIQYF; clone_size: .; j_call: TRBJ2-4; v_call: TRBV1; d_call: .
cdr3_nt: TGCGCCAGCAGCGCAGGGGCGCAGGAAGCTTTCTTT; cdr3_aa: CASSAGAQEAFF; clone_size: .; j_call: TRBJ1-1; v_call: TRBV5-1; d_call: .
cdr3_nt: TGTGCCAGCAGACACTTCACGCCGTTGTTAGGAGGATACAATGAGCAGTTCTTC; cdr3_aa: CASRHFTPLLGGYNEQFF; clone_size: .; j_call: TRBJ2-1; v_call: TRBV7-9; d_call: .
cdr3_nt: TGCGCCAGCAGCGACTACCCTCGACAGGGCTCCTACGAGCAGTACTTC; cdr3_aa: CASSDYPRQGSYEQYF; clone_size: .; j_call: TRBJ2-7; v_call: TRBV4-1; d_call: TRBD1
cdr3_nt: TGCAGCGTCGATAAATCCCTGGGGGAGACCCAGTACTTC; cdr3_aa: CSVDKSLGETQYF; clone_size: .; j_call: TRBJ2-5; v_call: TRBV29-1; d_call: .
cdr3_nt: TGTGCCAGCAGCTTCGGGATTTCCTTTCCGTGGGAGACCCAGTACTTC; cdr3_aa: CASSFGISFPWETQYF; clone_size: .; j_call: TRBJ2-5; v_call: TRBV14; d_call: .
cdr3_nt: TGTGCCAGCTTTCCTAGCGGGAGCACGAGAAACATTCAGTACTTC; cdr3_aa: CASFPSGSTRNIQYF; clone_size: .; j_call: TRBJ2-4; v_call: TRBV6-5; d_call: TRBD2
cdr3_nt: TGTGCCAGCAGTGAGTGGACAGGGGGGAACACTGAAGCTTTCTTT; cdr3_aa: CASSEWTGGNTEAFF; clone_size: once; j_call: TRBJ1-1; v_call: TRBV6-1; d_call: TRBD1
cdr3_nt: TGTGCCAGTAGTATAAGGTCCGGGGGCCTTTACAATGAGCAGTTCTTC; cdr3_aa: CASSIRSGGLYNEQFF; clone_size: .; j_call: TRBJ2-1; v_call: TRBV19; d_call: .
cdr3_nt: TGTGCCAGTAGTATAGGTAGCGGGGGCACAGACTACAATGAGCAGTTCTTC; cdr3_aa: CASSIGSGGTDYNEQFF; clone_size: .; j_call: TRBJ2-1; v_call: TRBV19; d_call: TRBD2
cdr3_nt: TGCAGTGCTAGTCTAGCGGGGAGCCAGATCTACGAGCAGTACTTC; cdr3_aa: CSASLAGSQIYEQYF; clone_size: .; j_call: TRBJ2-7; v_call: TRBV20-1; d_call: TRBD2
cdr3_nt: TGTGCCAGCGCCAGGACAGGGCAATACGAGCAGTACTTC; cdr3_aa: CASARTGQYEQYF; clone_size: .; j_call: TRBJ2-7; v_call: TRBV5-4; d_call: TRBD1
cdr3_nt: TGTGCCAGCAGTTTATATCTGGGGGAGACCCAGTACTTC; cdr3_aa: CASSLYLGETQYF; clone_size: .; j_call: TRBJ2-5; v_call: TRBV12-3/TRBV12-4; d_call: .
cdr3_nt: TGTGCCAGCAGAGTAACAGGGGGGGGGAACACTGAAGCTTTCTTT; cdr3_aa: CASRVTGGGNTEAFF; clone_size: .; j_call: TRBJ1-1; v_call: TRBV2; d_call: TRBD1
cdr3_nt: TGTGCCAGTAGTACCTGGGACAGGGCCAACGAGCAGTACTTC; cdr3_aa: CASSTWDRANEQYF; clone_size: .; j_call: TRBJ2-7; v_call: TRBV19; d_call: TRBD1
cdr3_nt: TGTGCCAGCAGCTTAGACGGGAATCAGCCCCAGCATTTT; cdr3_aa: CASSLDGNQPQHF; clone_size: few; j_call: TRBJ1-5; v_call: TRBV7-9; d_call: .
cdr3_nt: TGTGCCAGCAGTCAAACCGGACGGAACTATGGCTACACCTTC; cdr3_aa: CASSQTGRNYGYTF; clone_size: .; j_call: TRBJ1-2; v_call: TRBV28; d_call: .
cdr3_nt: TGTGCCAGCAGAGGTAAGGCAGCTAATGAGCAGTTCTTC; cdr3_aa: CASRGKAANEQFF; clone_size: .; j_call: TRBJ2-1; v_call: TRBV11-3; d_call: .
cdr3_nt: TGCGCCAGCAGCCAAGTACAGGGGAGCACTGAAGCTTTCTTT; cdr3_aa: CASSQVQGSTEAFF; clone_size: once; j_call: TRBJ1-1; v_call: TRBV4-1; d_call: TRBD1
cdr3_nt: TGCGCCAGCAGCTCCGGGACTAGCGGTTACAATGAGCAGTTCTTC; cdr3_aa: CASSSGTSGYNEQFF; clone_size: .; j_call: TRBJ2-1; v_call: TRBV5-1; d_call: TRBD2
cdr3_nt: TGTGCCAGCAGTGAACCCCGCCACTCCTACAATGAGCAGTTCTTC; cdr3_aa: CASSEPRHSYNEQFF; clone_size: .; j_call: TRBJ2-1; v_call: TRBV6-1; d_call: .
cdr3_nt: TGTGCCAGCAGTTTAAGCGACAGGGGGCACTACGAGCAGTACTTC; cdr3_aa: CASSLSDRGHYEQYF; clone_size: .; j_call: TRBJ2-7; v_call: TRBV27; d_call: TRBD1
cdr3_nt: TGTGCCAGTAGTATAGGGACACAGGTCCCTTCACCCCTCCACTTT; cdr3_aa: CASSIGTQVPSPLHF; clone_size: .; j_call: TRBJ1-6; v_call: TRBV19; d_call: .
cdr3_nt: TGCAGCGTTGAAAGGGAAACCAAAAACATTCAGTACTTC; cdr3_aa: CSVERETKNIQYF; clone_size: .; j_call: TRBJ2-4; v_call: TRBV29-1; d_call: .
cdr3_nt: TGTGCCAGCAGCCAATCCGACGTCAGGGTCTCCCAGGGCGAGCAGTACTTC; cdr3_aa: CASSQSDVRVSQGEQYF; clone_size: few; j_call: TRBJ2-7; v_call: TRBV3-1/TRBV3-2; d_call: .
cdr3_nt: TGCGCCAGCAGCTTGGCCGGGACGGATAGCACAGATACGCAGTATTTT; cdr3_aa: CASSLAGTDSTDTQYF; clone_size: .; j_call: TRBJ2-3; v_call: TRBV5-1; d_call: .
cdr3_nt: TGTGCCAGCAGCCCCGGGACTAGCGGACCCTACGAGCAGTACTTC; cdr3_aa: CASSPGTSGPYEQYF; clone_size: .; j_call: TRBJ2-7; v_call: TRBV5-4; d_call: TRBD2